Presented here are 26 T cell receptor beta chains from one specimen sequenced in a study of radiotherapy plus CTLA-4 blockade in lung cancer. Repertoires were generated with immunoSEQ multiplex PCR, while TCRdb's copy carries only in-frame clones and drops some. The table has about 97,000 clones, about 70% seen once. The source was peripheral blood, collected from a patient treated with radiotherapy plus ipilimumab. The origin of the receptors is a human donor with non-small cell lung cancer who had a partial response to radiotherapy plus ipilimumab. Some clones in this sample may be carry-over from other donors' samples.

The chain links TRBV28 to TRBJ1-4; D might be TRBD1 (5 bases). Trimming cost V 5 bases and J 7 bases, with 17 bases left between them. CDR1 is MDHEN and CDR2 is SYDVKM in the germline V gene. This CDR3 is 15 amino acids long. Here the CDR3 DNA reads TGTGCCAGCAGTAGTAGGGAGGGGTTGGCTGAAAAACTGTTTTTT. It encodes CASSSREGLAEKLFF.

The rearrangement uses TRBV28 and TRBJ2-7; maybe TRBD2 (6 bases). The V and J ends lost 4 bases and 2 bases respectively, with 15 bases between them. CDR3 length: 15 residues. Germline values: CDR1 MDHEN, CDR2 SYDVKM. DNA for the CDR3: TGTGCCAGCAGTTCCGGTTCGGCGGGAACCTACGAGCAGTACTTC. Translated, it gives CASSSGSAGTYEQYF.

This chain links TRBV28 with TRBJ2-7, with 8 bases aligning to TRBD2. There are 13 residues in the CDR3. The V and J ends lost 6 bases and 9 bases, in that order; junction bases with no gene match: 10. Germline CDR1 and CDR2: MDHEN and SYDVKM. The CDR3 here is CASSPTGGAVQYF. CDR3 bases: TGTGCCAGCAGCCCCACCGGGGGGGCTGTGCAGTACTTC. Supplemented by reference TRBV28 and TRBJ2-7, the full variable domain reads DVKVTQSSRYLVKRTGEKVFLECVQDMDHENMFWYRQDPGLGLRLIYFSYDVKMKEKGDIPEGYSVSREKKERFSLILESASTNQTSMYLCASSPTGGAVQYFGPGTRLTVT.

The genes are TRBV9 and TRBJ2-2, with a weak D call TRBD1 (7 bases). Trimming stripped 3 bases from V and 5 bases from J, with 17 bases between. The V gene's germline CDR1 is SGDLS and CDR2 YYNGEE. The CDR3 has 16 residues. CDR3 loop: CASSGKTGRLTGELFF. CDR3 bases: TGTGCCAGCAGCGGAAAGACAGGGAGGTTGACCGGGGAGCTGTTTTTT.

This clone was seen more than once but under ten times. The genes are TRBV12-5 and TRBJ2-1; 7 bases agree with TRBD1. J lost 4 bases, V lost 1 base, and 4 bases had no gene match. This CDR3 contains 15 residues. The germline V gene encodes CDR1 LGHNT and CDR2 FRNRAP. CDR3 bases: TGTGCTAGTGGTTTGGGACAGGGAGCATACAATGAGCAGTTCTTC. Its translation is CASGLGQGAYNEQFF.

This clone was seen a few times. V gene TRBV10-3 combines with J gene TRBJ2-3; 11 bases are shared with TRBD2. The CDR3 is 15 amino acids. Germline loops: CDR1 ENHRY, CDR2 SYGVKD. J lost 5 bases, V lost 3 bases, and 4 bases had no gene match. The CDR3 here is CAISDSGGAGDTQYF. As DNA, the CDR3 is TGTGCCATCAGTGATAGCGGGGGGGCCGGAGATACGCAGTATTTT.

The chain is built from TRBV11-2 and TRBJ1-3; no definite D call. The CDR3 spans 14 residues. CDR1 SGHAT and CDR2 FQNNGV come from the germline V gene. Trimming removed 5 bases from V and 0 bases from J, with 8 bases in between. The CDR3 reads CASSPTSSGNTIYF. For the CDR3, the DNA is TGTGCCAGCAGCCCAACTAGCTCTGGAAACACCATATATTTT.

The CDR3 loop is CASSSHSGSSQETQYF. In DNA, the CDR3 is TGTGCCAGCAGCTCCCATAGCGGGAGCTCCCAAGAGACCCAGTACTTC. This chain links TRBV9 with TRBJ2-5; 9 positions agree with TRBD2. The V and J ends lost 4 bases and 1 base, in that order; junction bases with no gene match: 8. Germline CDR1 SGDLS, CDR2 YYNGEE. This CDR3 contains 16 residues.

The chain recombines TRBV5-8 with TRBJ1-1; maybe TRBD1 (6 bases). Germline lookup yields CDR1 SGHTS and CDR2 YDEGEE. V lost 0 bases and J 2 bases, leaving 14 bases between the germline ends. The CDR3 loop spans 16 amino acids. The CDR3 loop is CASSLGAGTFNTEAFF. The DNA for the CDR3 is TGTGCCAGCAGCTTGGGGGCCGGGACATTTAACACTGAAGCTTTCTTT.

The rearrangement uses TRBV6-6 and TRBJ2-3; D perhaps matches TRBD2 (6 bases). The V gene's germline CDR1 is MNHNY and CDR2 SVGAGI (reference sequence). Trimming removed 2 bases from V and 3 bases from J, with 12 bases in between. CDR3 length equals 15 residues. CDR3 region: CASSYIGGLTDTQYF. CDR3 nucleotide sequence: TGTGCCAGCAGTTACATAGGAGGGTTGACAGATACGCAGTATTTT.

This chain links TRBV9 with TRBJ1-3; possibly TRBD1 for D (5 bases). V was shortened by 4 bases and J by 4 bases, with 15 bases between the two germline ends. The CDR3 totals 15 residues. Per the germline V gene, CDR1 is SGDLS and CDR2 is YYNGEE. This chain's CDR3 is CASSSTRGMGNTIYF. For the CDR3, the DNA is TGTGCCAGCAGCTCCACGCGGGGGATGGGAAACACCATATATTTT.

CDR3 sequence (DNA): TGTGCCAGCAGCCTAGGGAGGGATGGGCAAGAAAAACTGTTTTTT. It encodes CASSLGRDGQEKLFF. The chain uses TRBV27 and TRBJ1-4; D is uncertain. This CDR3 spans 15 amino acids. The germline V and J ends were trimmed by 6 bases and 8 bases, with 19 bases remaining between them. Germline values: CDR1 MNHEY, CDR2 SMNVEV (reference sequence).

The V gene is TRBV19, the J gene TRBJ1-3, with D unresolved. Trimming shortened V by 5 bases and J by 4 bases, and 15 bases separated the two germline ends. This CDR3 is 15 amino acids long. Germline V lookup: CDR1 LNHDA, CDR2 SQIVND (reference sequence). The CDR3 coding sequence is TGTGCCAGTAGTTTACGAGGGTCTTCGGGAAACACCATATATTTT. Protein product: CASSLRGSSGNTIYF.

This clone was observed a handful of times. The rearrangement uses TRBV7-2 and TRBJ1-2, with 9 nucleotides matching TRBD1. Germline lookup yields CDR1 SGHTA and CDR2 FQGNSA. The V and J ends lost 0 bases and 7 bases, in that order; junction bases with no gene match: 6. The CDR3 covers 15 residues. The DNA of the CDR3 is TGTGCCAGCAGCTTAGCGAGGACAGGGGCGACTGGCTACACCTTC. Translation gives CASSLARTGATGYTF.

This clone appeared a single time. This rearrangement joins TRBV9 to TRBJ1-5, with TRBD1 matching 10 bases. V shed 4 bases, J shed 5 bases, and the junction held 6 bases outside the gene matches. CDR3 size: 15 residues. CDR1 SGDLS and CDR2 YYNGEE come from the germline V gene. This CDR3 reads CASSPSTGGHQPQHF. CDR3 sequence (DNA): TGTGCCAGCAGCCCCTCGACAGGGGGCCATCAGCCCCAGCATTTT.

This clone was counted a few times. V gene TRBV11-3 combines with J gene TRBJ2-3, with a tentative D call TRBD1 (7 bases). CDR1 and CDR2 from the germline V gene are SGHNT and YENEEA. The ends were cut back, 4 bases at V and 1 base at J, with 12 bases in the middle. CDR3 size: 15 residues. CDR3 sequence reads: CASSSSRGGTDTQYF. In nucleotides, the CDR3 is TGTGCCAGCAGCTCCTCCAGGGGGGGCACAGATACGCAGTATTTT.

V is TRBV7-4 and J is TRBJ1-5, with D possibly matching TRBD1 (6 bases). V lost 3 bases and J lost 5, with 11 bases in between. Per the germline V gene, CDR1 is SGHVT and CDR2 is SQSDAQ. This CDR3 is 14 amino acids long. The CDR3 spells CASSFGGFHQPQHF. The CDR3 nucleotides are TGTGCCAGCAGCTTTGGGGGCTTTCATCAGCCCCAGCATTTT. Full variable domain (remainder filled in from reference TRBV7-4 and TRBJ1-5): GAGVSQSPRYKVAKRGRDVALRCDSISGHVTLYWYRQTLGQGSEVLTYSQSDAQRDKSGRPSGRFSAERPERSVSTLKIQRTEQGDSAVYLCASSFGGFHQPQHFGDGTRLSIL.

A few counts support this clone. This specimen includes other DNA sequences encoding the same CDR3. V is TRBV7-2 and J is TRBJ1-1, with D possibly TRBD1 on 5 matching bases. This CDR3 is 15 amino acids long. With 1 base removed from V and 0 bases from J, the gap between germline ends came to 9 bases. CDR1 is SGHTA and CDR2 is FQGNSA in the germline V gene. CDR3 sequence (DNA): TGTGCCAGCAGCTTAGGGGCAGGGATGAACACTGAAGCTTTCTTT. The encoded protein is CASSLGAGMNTEAFF.

The V gene is TRBV29-1, the J gene TRBJ1-2; maybe TRBD1 (6 bases). The CDR3 loop spans 12 amino acids. V was trimmed by 6 bases and J by 7 bases, leaving 15 bases between them. In germline, CDR1 is SQVTM, CDR2 ANQGSEA. For the CDR3, the DNA is TGCAGCGTAGTATCCGCAGGGGTTGGCTACACCTTC. Translating gives CSVVSAGVGYTF.

DNA for the CDR3: TGTGCCAGCAGGCCCCAGGGGGGCACTGAAGCTTTCTTT. It encodes CASRPQGGTEAFF. The rearrangement uses TRBV28 and TRBJ1-1, with TRBD1 identical over 7 bases. The CDR3 has 13 amino acids. Trimming at V came to 6 bases and at J to 4 bases, leaving 5 bases not matched to a gene. Germline values: CDR1 MDHEN, CDR2 SYDVKM.

This clone was seen just once. V usage is TRBV30 and J usage is TRBJ1-4; maybe TRBD1 (6 bases). CDR1 is GTSNPN and CDR2 is SVGIG in the germline V gene (reference sequence). Trimming took 3 bases from V and 3 from J, leaving 11 bases between them. The CDR3 covers 14 residues. CDR3 residues: CAWRAGVANEKLFF. CDR3 coding DNA: TGTGCCTGGAGGGCAGGGGTAGCTAATGAAAAACTGTTTTTT.

The rearrangement links TRBV6-1 to TRBJ2-1, with TRBD1 matching over 9 bases. The V gene end was trimmed by 4 bases and the J gene end by 3 bases; junction bases not matched to a gene: 7. This CDR3 has 16 amino acids. Germline V gives CDR1 MNHNS, CDR2 SASEGT. The CDR3 sequence: CASSARRTGVYNEQFF. In DNA form, the CDR3 reads TGTGCCAGCAGTGCTAGGCGGACAGGGGTCTACAATGAGCAGTTCTTC.

The genes are TRBV4-1 and TRBJ2-7, with D tentatively TRBD1 (5 bases). Germline V CDR1 and CDR2: MGHRA, YSYEKL. V was shortened by 0 bases and J by 6 bases, with 12 bases between the two germline ends. The CDR3 is made up of 14 amino acids. In DNA, the CDR3 is TGCGCCAGCAGCCAAGATAGCTTAAGGGGCGAGCAGTACTTC. This sequence encodes CASSQDSLRGEQYF.

This sequence joins TRBV7-2 and TRBJ2-1, with TRBD2 matching over 10 bases. The V gene's germline CDR1 is SGHTA and CDR2 FQGNSA. V lost 5 bases, J lost 11 bases, and 3 bases stayed unmatched. The CDR3 totals 12 residues. The CDR3 bases are TGTGCCAGCAGCGTAACTAGCGGGAAGCAGTTCTTC. This encodes CASSVTSGKQFF.

This clone has more than one count but fewer than ten. The genes are TRBV10-3 and TRBJ1-2; 7 positions agree with TRBD1. The CDR3 totals 14 residues. Germline assignment: CDR1 ENHRY and CDR2 SYGVKD. After removal of 2 bases from V and 0 bases from J, the junction contained 0 bases not matched to a gene. The CDR3 DNA reads as TGTGCCATCAGTGAGGGGACAGCTAACTATGGCTACACCTTC. Its protein is CAISEGTANYGYTF.

A single count supports this clone. The chain carries TRBV5-4 and TRBJ2-5, with 11 bases identical to TRBD2. CDR3 length: 16 residues. The germline V gene encodes CDR1 SGHNT and CDR2 YYREEE (reference sequence). The V segment lost 4 bases and the J segment 4 bases; nucleotides outside the gene matches: 9. CDR3 sequence reads: CASSRTTGTSGETQYF. The CDR3 DNA reads TGTGCCAGCAGCCGGACCACCGGGACTAGCGGAGAGACCCAGTACTTC.